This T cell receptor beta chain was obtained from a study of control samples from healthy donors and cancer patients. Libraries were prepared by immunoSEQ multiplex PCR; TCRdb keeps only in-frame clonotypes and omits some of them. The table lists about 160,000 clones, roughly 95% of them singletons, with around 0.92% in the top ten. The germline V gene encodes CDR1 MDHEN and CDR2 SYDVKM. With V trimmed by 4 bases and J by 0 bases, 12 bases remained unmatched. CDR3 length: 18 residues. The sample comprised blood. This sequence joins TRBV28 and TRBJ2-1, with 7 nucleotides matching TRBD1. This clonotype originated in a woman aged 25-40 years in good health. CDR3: CASSSYPPTGSSYNEQFF. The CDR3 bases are TGTGCCAGCAGTTCATATCCTCCGACAGGGAGCTCCTACAATGAGCAGTTCTTC.